This TCR beta chain is from a study of shared clonotypes between healthy human individuals. Study-wide background: Samples came from a couple of female and a few male donors aged 18 to 49. Each donor contributed plates that comprised three CD4 naive, three CD4 memory, two CD8 naive and one CD8 memory.

The authors loaded about 200 ng DNA, around 30,000 T cell genomes, into sorted-subset replicate PCRs. Using immunoSEQ multiplex PCR, the repertoire was profiled, and TCRdb retains in-frame clones only, with some absent. This sample carries 110,000 or so clones, 68% of them seen once, and the ten largest clones take about 22%. Trimming removed 6 bases from V and 6 bases from J, with 11 bases in between. The CDR3 has 12 amino acids. Looked up from germline, CDR1 is MNHNY and CDR2 is SVGAGI (reference sequence). The chain is built from TRBV6-6 and TRBJ1-1; tentatively, D is TRBD1 (5 bases). The sequenced sample consisted of memory CD8+ T cells sorted from blood. Subset specified: CD45RO+ cells pooled with CCR7-negative TemRA cells. The clonotype comes from a woman between 25 and 40 years old in good health. CDR3 amino acids: CASRTGGPEAFF. CDR3 nucleotides: TGTGCCAGCAGAACAGGCGGCCCTGAAGCTTTCTTT.